The 20 T cell receptor beta chains below all came from one sample that was sequenced in a study of response to subunit inactivated influenza vaccine. TCRdb re-called the RT-PCR reads with MiXCR, one entry per CDR3 protein. The profile shows 800,000 or so distinct CDR3 sequences, less than 25% of them singletons. This sample comprised PBMCs from blood, obtained roughly 5 days after vaccination. All receptors derive from a man between 50 and 59 years old who received an inactivated influenza vaccine.

The chain employs TRBV4-2 and TRBJ1-6, with 8 bases lining up with TRBD1. The CDR3 runs 18 residues. Trimming took 0 bases from V and 7 from J; bases not matched to a gene: 11. Germline CDR1 is LGHNA and CDR2 is YNFKEQ. The CDR3 DNA sequence: TGTGCCAGCAGCCAAGATCCGTTCGGAGGACAGGGAAATTCACCCCTCCACTTT. It yields the protein CASSQDPFGGQGNSPLHF.

Note on this clonotype: With a much larger clone just one base away, this may be a read error. This chain joins TRBV7-2 and TRBJ2-3, with D unclear. V was clipped by 7 bases and J by 0 bases, with 14 bases between them. Germline V gives CDR1 SGHTA, CDR2 FQGNSA. The CDR3 length is 15 residues. Written as DNA, the CDR3 is TGTGCCAGCACACCGAGGCGGTTTAGCACAGATACGCAGTATTTT. As protein: CASTPRRFSTDTQYF.

This clonotype showed up many times. V and J are TRBV29-1 and TRBJ1-5; D possibly corresponds to TRBD1 (6 bases). V lost 0 bases and J lost 6, with 12 bases in between. The germline gives CDR1 SQVTM, CDR2 ANQGSEA. This CDR3 comprises 14 residues. The CDR3 DNA sequence: TGCAGCGTTGAAGATGGGGGGGCCCGTCAGCCCCAGCATTTT. The encoded protein is CSVEDGGARQPQHF.

V is TRBV3-1 and J is TRBJ2-7; D not certain. Germline V gene lookup returns CDR1 LGHDT and CDR2 YNNKEL (reference sequence). The V and J ends lost 5 bases and 0 bases respectively, with 8 bases between them. The CDR3 sequence is 13 residues long. For the CDR3, the DNA is TGTGCCAGCAGCTCAGTGCACTCCTACGAGCAGTACTTC. It codes for CASSSVHSYEQYF.

This clonotype was seen a handful of times. The CDR3 loop is CASRTSGVTNTGELFF. The CDR3 DNA follows: TGTGCCAGCCGGACTAGCGGGGTTACGAACACCGGGGAGCTGTTTTTT. The V call is TRBV6-1, the J call TRBJ2-2; 12 bases fit TRBD2. After removal of 8 bases from V and 0 bases from J, the junction contained 4 bases not matched to a gene. The CDR3 spans 16 residues. Germline V gives CDR1 MNHNS, CDR2 SASEGT.

This clonotype was found a few times. This chain joins TRBV10-2 and TRBJ2-1, with 8 bases matching TRBD2. Germline V gives CDR1 WSHSY, CDR2 SAAADI. Trimming removed 3 bases from V and 7 bases from J; junction bases left unmatched: 8. The CDR3 loop spans 15 amino acids. The chain's CDR3 is CASSDPAGERNEQFF. In DNA form, the CDR3 reads TGCGCCAGCAGTGATCCAGCGGGAGAGCGAAATGAGCAGTTCTTC.

The chain is built from TRBV15 and TRBJ1-2; TRBD1 matches 10 bases. CDR3 length: 14 residues. CDR1 is LNHNV and CDR2 is YYDKDF in the germline V gene (reference sequence). The trim removed 1 base at V and 7 bases at J, leaving 3 bases unmatched. CDR3 nucleotides: TGTGCCACCAGCAGAGTTGGGACAGGGGTTGGCTACACCTTC. Residues: CATSRVGTGVGYTF.

The chain uses TRBV5-1 and TRBJ2-7; D might be TRBD1 (6 bases). The CDR3 extends over 15 amino acids. The V gene's germline CDR1 is SGHRS and CDR2 YFSETQ. Deletions cut 0 bases from V and 4 bases from J, with 14 bases between. CDR3: CASSLGGTFEYEQYF. The DNA of the CDR3 is TGCGCCAGCAGCTTGGGTGGGACATTTGAGTACGAGCAGTACTTC.

This chain uses TRBV12-5 with TRBJ2-6; D gene ambiguous. From germline, CDR1 is LGHNT and CDR2 FRNRAP. Trimming shortened V by 7 bases and J by 0 bases, and 4 bases separated the two germline ends. The CDR3 length is 13 residues. DNA of the CDR3: TGTGCTAGTGCAGGCTCTGGGGCCAACGTCCTGACTTTC. It is translated as CASAGSGANVLTF.

This clonotype was seen more than once but under ten times. V gene TRBV5-1 combines with J gene TRBJ2-7; possible D gene TRBD2, 7 bases. Germline CDR1 reads SGHRS; CDR2 reads YFSETQ. The CDR3 runs 15 residues. The germline V and J ends were trimmed by 2 bases and 1 base, with 13 bases remaining between them. The CDR3 nucleotides are TGCGCCAGCAGCTTACGGGGGGACATATCCTACGAGCAGTACTTC. It is translated as CASSLRGDISYEQYF. Using reference TRBV5-1 and TRBJ2-7 for the parts outside the CDR3, the full variable domain is KAGVTQTPRYLIKTRGQQVTLSCSPISGHRSVSWYQQTPGQGLQFLFEYFSETQRNKGNFPGRFSGRQFSNSRSEMNVSTLELGDSALYLCASSLRGDISYEQYFGPGTRLTVT.

This chain joins TRBV6-5 and TRBJ2-1; TRBD1 agrees at 7 bases. V dropped 5 bases and J dropped 9; count of bases not matched to a gene: 4. Germline V gene lookup returns CDR1 MNHEY and CDR2 SVGAGI. The CDR3 consists of 12 residues. CDR3: CASSPTGVEQFF. The CDR3 DNA is TGTGCCAGCAGTCCAACAGGGGTTGAGCAGTTCTTC.

The CDR3 loop is CASSPGRTIFSYEQYF. The CDR3 region has the DNA TGTGCCAGCAGTCCGGGACGGACTATCTTCTCCTACGAGCAGTACTTC. The V call is TRBV6-1, the J call TRBJ2-7, with D tentatively TRBD2 (6 bases). V lost 5 bases and J lost 0, with 17 bases in between. The germline CDR1 and CDR2 sequences are MNHNS and SASEGT. The CDR3 totals 16 residues.

The chain has TRBV28 and TRBJ2-2, with TRBD2 identical over 8 bases. The CDR3 totals 17 residues. Germline CDR1 is MDHEN and CDR2 is SYDVKM. V gave up 2 bases and J gave up 1 base; unmatched junction bases: 6. The CDR3 here is CASSLIGRGVNTGELFF. The CDR3 DNA is TGTGCCAGCAGTTTAATTGGGCGGGGGGTGAACACCGGGGAGCTGTTTTTT. The entire variable domain, with the rest obtained from reference TRBV28 and TRBJ2-2, is as follows: DVKVTQSSRYLVKRTGEKVFLECVQDMDHENMFWYRQDPGLGLRLIYFSYDVKMKEKGDIPEGYSVSREKKERFSLILESASTNQTSMYLCASSLIGRGVNTGELFFGEGSRLTVL.

The V call is TRBV7-3, the J call TRBJ2-1; D possibly corresponds to TRBD1 (6 bases). Trimming took 6 bases from V and 10 from J, leaving 25 bases between them. The V gene's germline CDR1 is SGHTA and CDR2 FQGTGA. This CDR3 is built from 16 residues. The CDR3 region has the DNA TGTGCCAGCAGTCCGGACAGACCGATACAAAATGGAGAGCAGTTCTTC. Amino acids: CASSPDRPIQNGEQFF.

This clonotype turned up a few times. The chain joins TRBV20-1 to TRBJ2-5, with TRBD2 matching 10 bases. Germline loops: CDR1 DFQATT, CDR2 SNEGSKA (reference sequence). The CDR3 is 15 amino acids. V dropped 6 bases and J dropped 0; count of bases not matched to a gene: 7. The CDR3 loop is CSAQLAGLYQETQYF. CDR3 coding DNA: TGCAGTGCGCAACTAGCGGGGCTGTACCAAGAGACCCAGTACTTC.

This clonotype came up a few times. This chain connects TRBV20-1 to TRBJ1-1; D gene unclear. The CDR3 loop spans 14 amino acids. Trimming took off 2 bases at V and 3 bases at J, with 13 bases between the two ends. Germline CDR1 is DFQATT and CDR2 is SNEGSKA (reference sequence). The CDR3 is CSARSNGRHTEAFF. The CDR3 DNA reads TGCAGTGCTAGATCGAACGGGCGCCACACTGAAGCTTTCTTT.

This clonotype showed up just a few times. The V and J genes are TRBV7-9 and TRBJ2-2; maybe TRBD2 (6 bases). This CDR3 is built from 13 residues. Germline V gene sequence: CDR1 SEHNR, CDR2 FQNEAQ (reference sequence). V was shortened by 11 bases and J by 4 bases, with 14 bases between the two germline ends. This CDR3 reads CAPVREATGELFF. DNA for the CDR3: TGTGCCCCAGTGAGGGAGGCCACCGGGGAGCTGTTTTTT.

The chain is built from TRBV29-1 and TRBJ2-7; 8 positions agree with TRBD2. CDR3 size: 12 residues. Germline lookup yields CDR1 SQVTM and CDR2 ANQGSEA. V lost 8 bases, J lost 1 base, and 4 bases stayed unmatched. This CDR3 is CSTSGSSYEQYF. CDR3 bases: TGCAGCACGAGCGGGAGTTCCTACGAGCAGTACTTC.

This clonotype was seen only once. The gene calls are TRBV9 and TRBJ2-7, with a possible D match to TRBD2 (6 bases). The ends were cut back, 0 bases at V and 0 bases at J, with 7 bases in the middle. CDR1 is SGDLS, CDR2 YYNGEE, per germline. This CDR3 has 14 residues. The CDR3 nucleotides read TGTGCCAGCAGCGTAGGGACTACCTCCTACGAGCAGTACTTC. Its protein is CASSVGTTSYEQYF.

This chain links TRBV27 with TRBJ1-1; 7 nucleotides align to TRBD1. The CDR3 loop spans 14 amino acids. V lost 6 bases and J lost 6; bases outside the gene matches: 10. Germline V gives CDR1 MNHEY, CDR2 SMNVEV (reference sequence). CDR3 DNA sequence: TGTGCCAGCAGCTCTGACAGGGCCGCGGCTGAAGCTTTCTTT. This encodes CASSSDRAAAEAFF.